This T cell receptor (beta chain) was identified during a study of patients and donors after allogeneic stem cell transplantation (dated by TCRdb to 2020 to 2022). The library was obtained by RT-PCR. The run used a NextSeq 550. Using fastp trimming at Q25 and MiXCR clonotype assembly, TCRdb reanalyzed the public sequencing data and kept in-frame beta chains. Each CDR3 protein appears once, grouped with its most common genes and DNA. In this sample the table shows about a million distinct CDR3 sequences, over 15% of which occur a single time. The ten largest clones take up around 6% of the sample. Concerning this clonotype: It lacks a known antigen. Within one base of it there is no much larger clone, and no base qualities were kept.

Trimming takes 0 bases from V and 3 bases from J, and the germline ends sit 9 bases apart. Counted from cysteine to phenylalanine, this CDR3 has 15 amino acids. Solely the CDR3 DNA is kept, with 45 bases framed from the first base. From the germline V gene, CDR1 is LGHNA and CDR2 is YSLEER. The chain is encoded by TRBV4-3 joined to TRBJ1-5; the D gene remains uncertain. Sequenced: blood, either unsorted or a sorted T cell fraction (not recorded which). This TCR was sampled from a human donor who was either an allogeneic HSCT recipient or a stem cell or donor lymphocyte infusion donor (not recorded which). It is not recorded whose cells these are; they may come from a transplant donor. The bases read TGCGCCAGCAGCCAAGAGAACAGAGCCAATCAGCCCCAGCATTTT. Its amino acids are CASSQENRANQPQHF.